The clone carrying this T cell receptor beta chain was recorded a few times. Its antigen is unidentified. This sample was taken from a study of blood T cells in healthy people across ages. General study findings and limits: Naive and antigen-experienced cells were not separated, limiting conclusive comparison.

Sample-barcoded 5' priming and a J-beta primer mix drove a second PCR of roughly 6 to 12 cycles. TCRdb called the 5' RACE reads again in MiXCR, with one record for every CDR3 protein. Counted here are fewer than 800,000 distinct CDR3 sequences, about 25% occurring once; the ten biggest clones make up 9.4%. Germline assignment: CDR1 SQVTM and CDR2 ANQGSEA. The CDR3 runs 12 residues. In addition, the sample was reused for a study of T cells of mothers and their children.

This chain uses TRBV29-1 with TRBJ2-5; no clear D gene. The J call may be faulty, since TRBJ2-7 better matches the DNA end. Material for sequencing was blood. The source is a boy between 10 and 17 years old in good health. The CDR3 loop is CSVGGSFDEQYF. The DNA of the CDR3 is TGCAGCGTTGGGGGTTCTTTCGACGAGCAGTACTTC.